These T cell receptor beta chains were read from a single sample in a study of chemoradiotherapy in HPV16-positive cancers. Clones were read by immunoSEQ multiplex PCR, and TCRdb kept only the in-frame ones, dropping some. The sample holds 11,000 to 15,000 clones; roughly 91% are singletons and the top ten take approximately 2.6%. The sequences come from blood, collected from a patient who underwent chemoradiotherapy. These receptors all come from a human donor with HPV-associated anogenital cancer. Each CDR3 is given with its conserved first and last residue. D genes are given only for firm matches. For some rows the clone size is stated as once, few or many, or as a class when expanded; others skip it.

TRBV6-6	TRBJ1-2	TRBD1	-	TGTGCCAGCAGTTACAGGGGGCCTCAGTCTAACTATGGCTACACCTTC	CASSYRGPQSNYGYTF
TRBV5-6	TRBJ2-2	-	-	TGTGCCAGCAGCTTGGCCCTTACAGGGTCGTACACCGGGGAGCTGTTTTTT	CASSLALTGSYTGELFF
TRBV5-1	TRBJ2-3	-	-	TGCGCCAGCAGCTTGGGGCACACAACTAGCACAGATACGCAGTATTTT	CASSLGHTTSTDTQYF
TRBV10-2	TRBJ1-5	TRBD1	-	TGCGCCAGCAGGGTAGGACAGGGGAGCAATCAGCCCCAGCATTTT	CASRVGQGSNQPQHF
TRBV6-1	TRBJ1-2	TRBD1	-	TGTGCCAGCAGTGAGTACAGGGGAAATGATGGCTACACCTTC	CASSEYRGNDGYTF
TRBV15	TRBJ1-4	-	once	TGTGCCACCAGCAGAGATCACGCGAGAACTAATGAAAAACTGTTTTTT	CATSRDHARTNEKLFF
TRBV5-4	TRBJ2-1	TRBD2	-	TGTGCCAGCAGCCGGGGGGGGACTAGCGGGGCGGGTGGCCCCGCGCAGGAGCAGTTCTTC	CASSRGGTSGAGGPAQEQFF
TRBV7-7	TRBJ2-7	TRBD1	-	TGTGCCAGCAGCGGCGACAGGGGCCACGAGCAGTACTTC	CASSGDRGHEQYF
TRBV18	TRBJ1-2	-	-	TGTGCCAGCTCAAGACAGGCTCTAAACTATGGCTACACCTTC	CASSRQALNYGYTF
TRBV9	TRBJ1-2	TRBD1	-	TGTGCCAGCAGCACAGGGGGGGGCTACACCTTC	CASSTGGGYTF
TRBV11-3	TRBJ2-1	-	-	TGTGCCAGCAGCAGAGAAACCACGGGCTACAATGAGCAGTTCTTC	CASSRETTGYNEQFF
TRBV5-1	TRBJ2-1	-	-	TGCGCCAGCAGCTTAGAGGGTGGCTCCTACAATGAGCAGTTCTTC	CASSLEGGSYNEQFF
TRBV19	TRBJ1-1	-	once	TGTGCCAGTACCGTCGCAGGGAACACTGAAGCTTTCTTT	CASTVAGNTEAFF
TRBV6-1	TRBJ2-5	TRBD2	-	TGTGCCAGCAGTGAACTAGCGGGGGGGCCAGAGACCCAGTACTTC	CASSELAGGPETQYF
TRBV4-3	TRBJ1-1	-	-	TGCGCCAGCAGCCAAGTTGGGTTAGGCACTGAAGCTTTCTTT	CASSQVGLGTEAFF
TRBV5-1	TRBJ2-1	TRBD1	-	TGCGCCAGCAGCTTGGGTACCGGGACAGGGGTCTATGAGCAGTTCTTC	CASSLGTGTGVYEQFF
TRBV11-2	TRBJ2-4	TRBD1	-	TGTGCCAGCAGCTTAGGGGGGACAGCCAACATTCAGTACTTC	CASSLGGTANIQYF
TRBV6-5	TRBJ1-2	-	-	TGTGCCAGCAGTTACTCATTGGTAGACTATGGCTACACCTTC	CASSYSLVDYGYTF
TRBV6-6	TRBJ2-7	-	-	TGTGCCAGCAGTTACGTGGTGGAGGGAAACGAGCAGTACTTC	CASSYVVEGNEQYF
TRBV5-4	TRBJ2-7	-	-	TGTGCCAGCAGCTTGGGGGCCACGGCCTACGAGCAGTACTTC	CASSLGATAYEQYF
TRBV6-5	TRBJ2-3	-	-	TGTGCCAGCAGTTACTCGTTGAGGGGGAGCACAGATACGCAGTATTTT	CASSYSLRGSTDTQYF
TRBV18	TRBJ2-5	TRBD1	-	TGTGCCAGCTCACCAGGGACAGGGCAGTACCAAGAGACCCAGTACTTC	CASSPGTGQYQETQYF
TRBV18	TRBJ2-6	TRBD1	-	TGTGCCAGCTCACTACGGACAGGGGGGTCGACTGGGGCCAACGTCCTGACTTTC	CASSLRTGGSTGANVLTF
TRBV6-6	TRBJ2-7	-	-	TGTGCCAGCAGTTCCCCCAGAGGCTACGAGCAGTACTTC	CASSSPRGYEQYF
TRBV20-1	TRBJ1-2	-	-	TGCAGTGGCTTGGAGGGGTATGGCTACACCTTC	CSGLEGYGYTF
TRBV18	TRBJ1-1	-	-	TGTGCCAGCTCCCACGGCCTAAAGGGTTCCACTGAAGCTTTCTTT	CASSHGLKGSTEAFF
TRBV7-8	TRBJ1-3	-	-	TGTGCCAGCAGCTTAGGTTCTGGAAACACCATATATTTT	CASSLGSGNTIYF
TRBV29-1	TRBJ2-1	TRBD2	-	TGCAGCCAGACTAGCGGGGGGCGCCTGCAGTTCTTC	CSQTSGGRLQFF
TRBV7-9	TRBJ2-1	TRBD2	-	TGTGCCAGCAGCTTTTACGAGCGGGGGGGGAATGAGCAGTTCTTC	CASSFYERGGNEQFF
TRBV10-3	TRBJ1-2	-	-	TGTGCCATCAGTGAGTCCGACGAGCCCTATGGCTACACCTTC	CAISESDEPYGYTF
TRBV15	TRBJ2-5	-	-	TGTGCCACCAGCAGGGGGAACGGGCCTGTTGAAGAGACCCAGTACTTC	CATSRGNGPVEETQYF
TRBV13	TRBJ2-1	-	-	TGTGCCAGCAGTACTGGGGGGAGCTCCTACAATGAGCAGTTCTTC	CASSTGGSSYNEQFF
TRBV27	TRBJ2-7	-	-	TGTGCCAGCAGTTTAGCAGGGTTCGACGAGCAGTACTTC	CASSLAGFDEQYF
TRBV18	TRBJ1-1	-	-	TGTGCCAGCTCACCATCCAGGGAAACTGAAGCTTTCTTT	CASSPSRETEAFF
TRBV27	TRBJ2-1	-	-	TGTGCCAGCAACACCTCTCCCCTTATCTACAATGAGCAGTTCTTC	CASNTSPLIYNEQFF
TRBV6-5	TRBJ2-7	TRBD1	-	TGTGCCAGCAGAGCAGCCGGGACAGGATCCTACGAGCAGTACTTC	CASRAAGTGSYEQYF
TRBV11-3	TRBJ1-2	-	-	TGTGCCAGCAGCCGCAACTGGGGCCCAGGGTATGGCTACACCTTC	CASSRNWGPGYGYTF
TRBV4-2	TRBJ2-5	TRBD2	-	TGTGCCAGCAGCCATGGACGCGGGGGACCCTTAGAGACCCAGTACTTC	CASSHGRGGPLETQYF
TRBV19	TRBJ1-2	-	-	TGTGCCAGTAGTATGAACTATGGCTACACCTTC	CASSMNYGYTF
TRBV2	TRBJ1-3	TRBD1	-	TGTGCCAGCGAGGCAGGACAGGGACTATCTGGAAACACCATATATTTT	CASEAGQGLSGNTIYF
TRBV5-4	TRBJ2-5	-	-	TGTGCCAGCAGCTCAGGACAGAAACAAGAGACCCAGTACTTC	CASSSGQKQETQYF
TRBV27	TRBJ1-5	-	-	TGTGCCAGCAGTTTAATCGGTAGTCAGCCCCAGCATTTT	CASSLIGSQPQHF
TRBV5-4	TRBJ1-1	-	-	TGTGCCAGCCTGAAAGTCGGCACTGAAGCTTTCTTT	CASLKVGTEAFF